The present entry profiles one T cell receptor (beta chain) with its context. This sample is part of a study of T cell changes during pregnancy in multiple sclerosis. Here immunoSEQ multiplex PCR was the method, and the copy in TCRdb shows in-frame clones only, minus some. The sample carries 35,000 to 55,000 clones, 80% to 90% recorded once. Germline trimming cut 6 bases from V and 4 bases from J; bases unmatched to any gene: 9. This CDR3 contains 16 residues. The germline gives CDR1 LNHDA, CDR2 SQIVND (reference sequence). Sequencing was performed on CD4+ T cells from peripheral blood mononuclear cells, taken after pregnancy. This receptor was taken from a female donor with multiple sclerosis, enrolled in a pregnancy study. The J gene is TRBJ1-5, the V gene TRBV19, with TRBD1 matching 10 bases. Here the CDR3 reads CASRDQGQGLNQPQHF. DNA for the CDR3: TGTGCCAGTAGAGATCAGGGACAGGGGCTTAATCAGCCCCAGCATTTT.